One and the same sample provided the 17 T cell receptor beta chains below, sequenced in a study of T cells after yellow fever vaccination (dated by TCRdb to between 2018 and 2021). Library method: 5' RACE. TCRdb shows the sequencer as Illumina NovaSeq 6000. The raw public data were reprocessed by TCRdb itself: fastp quality trimming at Q25, MiXCR clonotype calling, in-frame beta chains only. Every entry covers one CDR3 protein and lists the most common genes and DNA from its rows. The sample table contains approximately 330,000 distinct CDR3 sequences; only one count was recorded for 4.1% of them. The biggest ten clones account for about 22% of the sample. What the treatment or condition label conveys for this sample: live attenuated yellow fever vaccine strain. The specimen was PBMCs, collected 5 days after the yellow fever booster vaccination. These receptors were taken from a man aged 18 to 35 who received the YFV17D yellow fever vaccine.

In this sample, this clonotype turned up a few times. The V gene is TRBV20-1, the J gene TRBJ1-5; D not resolved. The CDR3 loop spans 12 amino acids. Per the germline V gene, CDR1 is DFQATT and CDR2 is SNEGSKA (reference sequence). Trimming took 3 bases from V and 7 from J, leaving 10 bases between them. The CDR3: CSASHAQQPQHF. CDR3 sequence (DNA): TGCAGTGCTAGTCATGCGCAGCAGCCCCAGCATTTT.

This clonotype was picked up a small number of times. The V and J genes are TRBV6-5 and TRBJ1-1; D might be TRBD1 (5 bases). The germline V and J ends were trimmed by 7 bases and 0 bases, with 12 bases remaining between them. CDR1 and CDR2 from the germline V gene are MNHEY and SVGAGI. The CDR3 consists of 14 residues. The CDR3 loop reads CASKSGALNTEAFF. The CDR3 region has the DNA TGTGCCAGCAAGAGCGGGGCGTTGAACACTGAAGCTTTCTTT.

The chain recombines TRBV2 with TRBJ1-5; maybe TRBD1 (6 bases). The CDR3 sequence is 14 residues long. Germline CDR1 is SNHLY and CDR2 is FYNNEI. V was shortened by 6 bases and J by 3 bases, with 12 bases between the two germline ends. CDR3: CASSGRDTNQPQHF. CDR3 DNA sequence: TGTGCCAGCAGCGGTCGGGACACCAATCAGCCCCAGCATTTT.

This clonotype turned up a few times. The V gene is TRBV19, the J gene TRBJ2-5; tentative D call: TRBD2 (6 bases). This CDR3 comprises 15 residues. CDR1 is LNHDA and CDR2 is SQIVND in the germline V gene (reference sequence). Trimming removed 5 bases at V and 3 bases at J, with 16 bases between. For the CDR3, the DNA is TGTGCCAGTAGTGATCGGTCGGCGGGAAAAGAGACCCAGTACTTC. Protein product: CASSDRSAGKETQYF.

This clonotype was observed a few times. The chain couples TRBV12-3 or TRBV12-4 to TRBJ2-7; 7 bases are a match to TRBD2. The CDR3 totals 14 residues. V lost 5 bases to trimming and J lost 0 bases; unmatched junction nucleotides: 4. CDR3 sequence: CASSPREDSYEQYV. The CDR3 nucleotides are TGTGCCAGCAGTCCACGGGAGGACTCCTACGAGCAGTACGTC.

This clonotype was detected a few times. J is TRBJ1-1 and V is TRBV4-1; 10 bases are a match to TRBD1. Germline loops: CDR1 MGHRA, CDR2 YSYEKL. The CDR3 has 16 amino acids. The ends lost 5 bases at V and 4 bases at J; junction bases unmatched: 10. The CDR3 loop is CASSVYPGQGRTEAFF. The CDR3 DNA follows: TGCGCCAGCAGCGTATACCCGGGACAGGGGCGCACTGAAGCTTTCTTT.

In its sample, this clonotype was seen a few times. The J gene is TRBJ2-3, the V gene TRBV6-1; maybe TRBD2 (6 bases). Per the germline V gene, CDR1 is MNHNS and CDR2 is SASEGT. The V end lost 6 bases, the J end lost 6 bases, and 19 bases lay between the germline ends. The CDR3 has 15 amino acids. In nucleotides, the CDR3 is TGTGCCAGCAGAATAGCGGCCCTTCTCGTGGATACGCAGTATTTT. Protein: CASRIAALLVDTQYF.

This clonotype was seen many times. This chain links TRBV15 with TRBJ1-2; 9 bases are shared with TRBD1. V shed 1 base and J 8 bases; nucleotides not matched to a gene: 2. The CDR3 covers 13 residues. The germline CDR1 and CDR2 sequences are LNHNV and YYDKDF (reference sequence). The CDR3, as DNA: TGTGCCACCAGCAGAGGGACAGGGGAAGGCTACACCTTC. Protein sequence: CATSRGTGEGYTF.

The table lists this clonotype with many counts. The chain combines TRBV29-1 with TRBJ1-2; tentative D call: TRBD1 (5 bases). The CDR3 is 15 residues long. Germline V gives CDR1 SQVTM, CDR2 ANQGSEA. Trimming left V 4 bases short and J 4 bases short, with 19 bases between. The CDR3, as DNA: TGCAGCGTTGGCCTCAAAGGTGTGACAGTCTATGGCTACACCTTC. It specifies CSVGLKGVTVYGYTF.

This clonotype was detected ten times or more. Here the CDR3 DNA reads TGTGCCAGCAGCTTAATGGGCAGGGGGCCAGATACGCAGTATTTT. As protein: CASSLMGRGPDTQYF. The chain is built from TRBV7-2 and TRBJ2-3; the match to TRBD1 covers 8 bases. The CDR3 spans 15 residues. Germline lookup yields CDR1 SGHTA and CDR2 FQGNSA. Trimming removed 2 bases from V and 4 bases from J; junction bases left unmatched: 5. Together with reference TRBV7-2 and TRBJ2-3, the CDR3 gives the full variable domain: GAGVSQSPSNKVTEKGKDVELRCDPISGHTALYWYRQSLGQGLEFLIYFQGNSAPDKSGLPSDRFSAERTGGSVSTLTIQRTQQEDSAVYLCASSLMGRGPDTQYFGPGTRLTVL.

This clonotype was seen many times. CDR3 sequence (DNA): TGCAGCGTTGCCAGGGCAAGGACAGATACGCAGTATTTT. Residues: CSVARARTDTQYF. This chain links TRBV29-1 with TRBJ2-3, with D possibly being TRBD1 (5 bases). Germline V lookup: CDR1 SQVTM, CDR2 ANQGSEA. V lost 4 bases and J 3 bases, leaving 11 bases between the germline ends. CDR3 size: 13 residues.

This clonotype has a handful of counts. The chain combines TRBV20-1 with TRBJ2-2; 10 bases are a match to TRBD2. Germline loops: CDR1 DFQATT, CDR2 SNEGSKA (reference sequence). Trimming removed 3 bases from V and 3 bases from J; junction bases left unmatched: 10. The CDR3 consists of 17 residues. The CDR3 region has the DNA TGCAGTGCTAGGGGTCGAGCGGGGGGGCAATACACCGGGGAGCTGTTTTTT. Translated, it gives CSARGRAGGQYTGELFF.

In this sample, this clonotype turned up a few times. Written as DNA, the CDR3 is TGTGCCAGCAGTCGCGGGCCCTCCTATGGCTACACCTTC. This sequence encodes CASSRGPSYGYTF. The rearrangement links TRBV6-5 to TRBJ1-2; D call uncertain. CDR1 is MNHEY, CDR2 SVGAGI, per germline. The CDR3 length is 13 residues. V dropped 5 bases and J dropped 4 bases, with 11 bases sitting between them.

The genes are TRBV7-9 and TRBJ2-5; 11 positions match TRBD2. Germline trimming cut 4 bases from V and 2 bases from J; bases unmatched to any gene: 3. CDR3 size: 15 residues. The germline V gene encodes CDR1 SEHNR and CDR2 FQNEAQ (reference sequence). The CDR3 sequence: CASSSTSGAQETQYF. The CDR3 DNA is TGTGCCAGCAGCTCGACTAGCGGGGCGCAAGAGACCCAGTACTTC.

The genes are TRBV6-5 and TRBJ2-2; D not certain. V dropped 1 base and J dropped 4 bases, with 4 bases sitting between them. The germline V gene encodes CDR1 MNHEY and CDR2 SVGAGI. This CDR3 spans 13 amino acids. For the CDR3, the DNA is TGTGCCAGCAGTTACTTCGGCACCGGGGAGCTGTTTTTT. It yields the protein CASSYFGTGELFF.

This clonotype was observed at least ten times. The chain recombines TRBV7-2 with TRBJ2-7; TRBD1 or TRBD2 may be the D gene (5 bases each). V shed 3 bases and J shed 2 bases, with 11 bases lying between them. The germline V gene encodes CDR1 SGHTA and CDR2 FQGNSA. There are 14 residues in the CDR3. DNA of the CDR3: TGTGCCAGCAGCTTCCGGGACCTAACCTACGAGCAGTACTTC. Encoded protein: CASSFRDLTYEQYF.

The chain carries TRBV19 and TRBJ2-2; 13 bases map to TRBD2. Per the germline V gene, CDR1 is LNHDA and CDR2 is SQIVND (reference sequence). V lost 5 bases, J lost 5 bases, and 2 bases stayed unmatched. The CDR3 has 15 residues. The CDR3 DNA reads as TGTGCCAGTAGTGGACTAGCGGGGGAAACCGGGGAGCTGTTTTTT. Protein product: CASSGLAGETGELFF.